This TCR beta chain was obtained from a study of CD8 T cells in ankylosing spondylitis. TCRdb analysed the 5' RACE reads with MiXCR anew, one entry per CDR3 protein. This repertoire shows fewer than 250,000 distinct CDR3 sequences, roughly a tenth found once; its top ten account for around 3%. V shed 2 bases, J shed 2 bases, and the junction held 5 bases outside the gene matches. This CDR3 comprises 17 residues. Per the germline V gene, CDR1 is SGHKS and CDR2 is YYEKEE (reference sequence). The rearrangement joins TRBV5-5 to TRBJ1-6, with 9 positions matching TRBD1. This TCR derives from a male donor with ankylosing spondylitis or in good health (not recorded which). What was sequenced was blood, either unsorted or a sorted T cell fraction (not recorded which). The CDR3 DNA is TGTGCCAGCAGCTTCCGACAGGGGGGGACCTATAATTCACCCCTCCACTTT. It is translated as CASSFRQGGTYNSPLHF. Variable domain in full (rest from reference TRBV5-5 and TRBJ1-6): DAGVTQSPTHLIKTRGQQVTLRCSPISGHKSVSWYQQVLGQGPQFIFQYYEKEERGRGNFPDRFSARQFPNYSSELNVNALLLGDSALYLCASSFRQGGTYNSPLHFGNGTRLTVT.